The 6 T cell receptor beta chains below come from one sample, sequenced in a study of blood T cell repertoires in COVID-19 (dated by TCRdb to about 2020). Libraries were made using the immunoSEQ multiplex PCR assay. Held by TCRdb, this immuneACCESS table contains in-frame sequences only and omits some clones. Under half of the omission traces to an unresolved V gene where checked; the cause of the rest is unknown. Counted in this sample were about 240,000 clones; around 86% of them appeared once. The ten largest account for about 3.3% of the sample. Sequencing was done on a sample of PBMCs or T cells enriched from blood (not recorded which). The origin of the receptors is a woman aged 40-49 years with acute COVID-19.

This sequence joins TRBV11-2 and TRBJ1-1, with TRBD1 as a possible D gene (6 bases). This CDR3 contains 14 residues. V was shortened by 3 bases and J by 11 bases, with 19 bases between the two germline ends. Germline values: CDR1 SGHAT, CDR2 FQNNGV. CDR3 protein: CASSLGAYGSWAFF. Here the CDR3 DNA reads TGTGCCAGCAGCTTGGGGGCTTATGGTTCGTGGGCTTTCTTT.

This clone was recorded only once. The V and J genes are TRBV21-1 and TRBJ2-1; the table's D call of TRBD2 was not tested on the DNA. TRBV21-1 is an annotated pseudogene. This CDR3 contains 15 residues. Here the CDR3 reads CASNGLARNYNEQFF. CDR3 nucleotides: TGTGCCAGCAACGGACTAGCGCGTAACTACAATGAGCAGTTCTTC.

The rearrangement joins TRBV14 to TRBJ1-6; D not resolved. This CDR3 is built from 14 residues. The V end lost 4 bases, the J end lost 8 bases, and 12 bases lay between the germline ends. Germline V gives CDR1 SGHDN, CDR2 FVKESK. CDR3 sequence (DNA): TGTGCCAGCAGCCTCGGTCTCGTGTATTCACCCCTCCACTTT. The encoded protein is CASSLGLVYSPLHF.

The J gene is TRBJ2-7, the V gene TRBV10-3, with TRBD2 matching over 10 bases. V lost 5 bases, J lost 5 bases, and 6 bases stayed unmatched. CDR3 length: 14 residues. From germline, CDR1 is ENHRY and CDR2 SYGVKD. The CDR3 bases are TGTGCCATCAGTCGACTAGCGGGCCTCGACGAGCAGTACTTC. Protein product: CAISRLAGLDEQYF.

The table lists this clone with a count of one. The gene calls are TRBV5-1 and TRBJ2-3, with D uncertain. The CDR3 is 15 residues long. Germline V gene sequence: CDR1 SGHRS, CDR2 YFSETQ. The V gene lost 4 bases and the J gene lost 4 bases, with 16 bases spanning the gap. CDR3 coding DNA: TGCGCCAGCAGCCTGACGGAATCTCTAGCAGATACGCAGTATTTT. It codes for CASSLTESLADTQYF.

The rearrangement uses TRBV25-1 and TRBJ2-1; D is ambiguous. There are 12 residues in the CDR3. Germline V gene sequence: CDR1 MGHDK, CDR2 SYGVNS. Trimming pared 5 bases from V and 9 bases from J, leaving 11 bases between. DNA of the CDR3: TGTGCCAGCAGTCGCATCCCTAGTGAGCAGTTCTTC. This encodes CASSRIPSEQFF.